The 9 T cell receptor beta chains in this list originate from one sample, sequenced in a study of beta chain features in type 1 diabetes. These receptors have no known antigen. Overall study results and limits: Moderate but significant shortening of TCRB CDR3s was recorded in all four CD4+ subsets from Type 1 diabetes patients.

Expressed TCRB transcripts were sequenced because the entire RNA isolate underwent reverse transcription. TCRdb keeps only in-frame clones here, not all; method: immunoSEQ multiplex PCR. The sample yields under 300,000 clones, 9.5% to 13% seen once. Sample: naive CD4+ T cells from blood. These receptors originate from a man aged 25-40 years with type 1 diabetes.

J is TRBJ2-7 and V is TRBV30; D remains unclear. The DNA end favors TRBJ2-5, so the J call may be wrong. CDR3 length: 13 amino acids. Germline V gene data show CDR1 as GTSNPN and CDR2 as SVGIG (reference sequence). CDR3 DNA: TGTGCCTGGAGTGTGCTGGATGGGGAGACCCAGTACTTC. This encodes CAWSVLDGETQYF.

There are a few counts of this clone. For the CDR3, the DNA is TGTGCCAGCTCACGGGGCGGCCAGGATGAGCAGTTCTTC. Its translation: CASSRGGQDEQFF. The chain is built from TRBV18 and TRBJ2-1; perhaps TRBD1 as D (5 bases). The CDR3 has 13 residues. Germline lookup yields CDR1 KGHSH and CDR2 LQKENI. V was shortened by 4 bases and J by 8 bases, with 12 bases between the two germline ends.

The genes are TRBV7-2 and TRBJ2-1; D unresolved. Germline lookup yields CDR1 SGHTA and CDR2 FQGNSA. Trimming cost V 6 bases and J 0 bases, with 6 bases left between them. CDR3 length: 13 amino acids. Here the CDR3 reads CASSFSSYNEQFF. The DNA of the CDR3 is TGTGCCAGCAGTTTTAGCTCCTACAATGAGCAGTTCTTC.

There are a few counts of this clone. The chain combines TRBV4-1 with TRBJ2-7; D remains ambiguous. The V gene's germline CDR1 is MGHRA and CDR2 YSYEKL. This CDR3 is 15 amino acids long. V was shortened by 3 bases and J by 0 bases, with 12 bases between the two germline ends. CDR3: CASSQNNAFSYEQYF. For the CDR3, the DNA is TGCGCCAGCAGCCAGAACAACGCCTTCTCCTACGAGCAGTACTTC.

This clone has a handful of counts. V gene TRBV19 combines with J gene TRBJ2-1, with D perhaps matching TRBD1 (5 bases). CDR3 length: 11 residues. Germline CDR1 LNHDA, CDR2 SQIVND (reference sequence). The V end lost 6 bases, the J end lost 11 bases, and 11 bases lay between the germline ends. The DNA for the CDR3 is TGTGCCAGTAGGGCAGGGTCTCAGCAGTTCTTC. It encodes CASRAGSQQFF.

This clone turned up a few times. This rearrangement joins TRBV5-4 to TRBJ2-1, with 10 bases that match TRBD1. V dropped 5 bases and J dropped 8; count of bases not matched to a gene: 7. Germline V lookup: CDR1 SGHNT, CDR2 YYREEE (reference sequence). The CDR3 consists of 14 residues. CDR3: CASSKPGQGHEQFF. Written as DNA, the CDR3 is TGTGCCAGCAGTAAGCCGGGACAGGGGCATGAGCAGTTCTTC.

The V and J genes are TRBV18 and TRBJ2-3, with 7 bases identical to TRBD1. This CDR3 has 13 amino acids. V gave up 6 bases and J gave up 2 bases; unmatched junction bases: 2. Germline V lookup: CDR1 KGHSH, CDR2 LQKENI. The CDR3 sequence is CASSEGATDTQYF. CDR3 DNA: TGTGCCAGCTCCGAGGGGGCCACAGATACGCAGTATTTT. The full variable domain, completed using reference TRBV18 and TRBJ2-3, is NAGVMQNPRHLVRRRGQEARLRCSPMKGHSHVYWYRQLPEEGLKFMVYLQKENIIDESGMPKERFSAEFPKEGPSILRIQQVVRGDSAAYFCASSEGATDTQYFGPGTRLTVL.

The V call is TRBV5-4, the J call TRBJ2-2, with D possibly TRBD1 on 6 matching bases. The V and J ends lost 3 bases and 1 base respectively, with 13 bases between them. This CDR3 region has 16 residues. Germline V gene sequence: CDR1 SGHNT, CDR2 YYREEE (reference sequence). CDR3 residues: CASSSLQGLNTGELFF. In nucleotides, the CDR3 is TGTGCCAGCAGCTCGTTACAGGGATTGAACACCGGGGAGCTGTTTTTT.

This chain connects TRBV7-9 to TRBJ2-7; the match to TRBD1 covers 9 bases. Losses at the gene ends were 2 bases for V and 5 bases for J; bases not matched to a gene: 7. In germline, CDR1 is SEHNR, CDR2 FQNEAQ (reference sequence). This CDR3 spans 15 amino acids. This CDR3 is CASSLTGQGSHEQYF. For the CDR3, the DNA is TGTGCCAGCAGCTTAACGGGACAGGGTTCCCACGAGCAGTACTTC.